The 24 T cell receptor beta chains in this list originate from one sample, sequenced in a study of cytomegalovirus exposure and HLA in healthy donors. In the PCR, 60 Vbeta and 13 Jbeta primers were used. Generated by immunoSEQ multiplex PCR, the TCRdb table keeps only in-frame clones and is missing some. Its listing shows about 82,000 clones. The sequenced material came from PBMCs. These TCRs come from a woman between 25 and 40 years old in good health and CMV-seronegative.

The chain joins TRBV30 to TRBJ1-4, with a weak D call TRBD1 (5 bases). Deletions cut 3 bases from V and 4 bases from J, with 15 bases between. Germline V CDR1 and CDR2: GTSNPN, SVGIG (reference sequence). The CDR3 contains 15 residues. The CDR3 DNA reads TGTGCCTGGAGCGGGTTTCCAGGGCTTAATGAAAAACTGTTTTTT. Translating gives CAWSGFPGLNEKLFF.

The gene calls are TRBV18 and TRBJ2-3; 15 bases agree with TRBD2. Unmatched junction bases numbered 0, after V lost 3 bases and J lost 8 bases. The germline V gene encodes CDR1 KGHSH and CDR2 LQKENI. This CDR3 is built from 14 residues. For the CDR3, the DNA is TGTGCCAGCTCACCGGGACTAGCGGGAGGTACGCAGTATTTT. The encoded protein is CASSPGLAGGTQYF.

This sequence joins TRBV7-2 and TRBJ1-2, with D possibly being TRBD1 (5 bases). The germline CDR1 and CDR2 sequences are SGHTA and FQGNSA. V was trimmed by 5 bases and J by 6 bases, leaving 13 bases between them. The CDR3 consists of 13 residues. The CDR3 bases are TGTGCCAGCAGCCCGCCAGACAGTGATGGCTACACCTTC. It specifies CASSPPDSDGYTF.

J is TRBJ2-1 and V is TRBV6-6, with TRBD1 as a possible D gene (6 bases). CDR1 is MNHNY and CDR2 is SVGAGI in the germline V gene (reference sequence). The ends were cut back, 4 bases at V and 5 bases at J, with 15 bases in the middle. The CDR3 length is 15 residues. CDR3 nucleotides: TGTGCCAGCAGTTCGGGGCAGGGGCTAGACAATGAGCAGTTCTTC. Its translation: CASSSGQGLDNEQFF.

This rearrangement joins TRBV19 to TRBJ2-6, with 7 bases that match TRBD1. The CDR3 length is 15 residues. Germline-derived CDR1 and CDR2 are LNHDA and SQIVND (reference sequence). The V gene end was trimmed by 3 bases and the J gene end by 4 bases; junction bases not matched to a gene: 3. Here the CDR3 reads CASSIRQGGANVLTF. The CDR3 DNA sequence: TGTGCCAGTAGTATCCGACAGGGCGGGGCCAACGTCCTGACTTTC.

Here the CDR3 reads CSAILADYNEQFF. CDR3 coding DNA: TGCAGCGCAATACTAGCGGATTACAATGAGCAGTTCTTC. V and J are TRBV29-1 and TRBJ2-1; 8 bases are a match to TRBD2. Germline CDR1 is SQVTM and CDR2 is ANQGSEA. Trimming cost V 7 bases and J 4 bases; bases outside gene matches: 6. The CDR3 runs to 13 residues.

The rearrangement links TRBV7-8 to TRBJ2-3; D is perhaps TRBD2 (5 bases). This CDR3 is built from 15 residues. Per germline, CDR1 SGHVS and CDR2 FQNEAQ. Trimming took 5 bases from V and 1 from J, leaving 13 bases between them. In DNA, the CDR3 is TGTGCCAGCAGCCTTACTAGTCAGGGCACAGATACGCAGTATTTT. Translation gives CASSLTSQGTDTQYF. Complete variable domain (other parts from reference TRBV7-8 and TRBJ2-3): GAGVSQSPRYKVAKRGQDVALRCDPISGHVSLFWYQQALGQGPEFLTYFQNEAQLDKSGLPSDRFFAERPEGSVSTLKIQRTQQEDSAVYLCASSLTSQGTDTQYFGPGTRLTVL.

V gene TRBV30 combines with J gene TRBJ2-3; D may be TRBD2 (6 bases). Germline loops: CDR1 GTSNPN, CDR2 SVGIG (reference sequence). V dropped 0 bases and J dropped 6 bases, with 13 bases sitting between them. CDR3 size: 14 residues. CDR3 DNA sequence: TGTGCCTGGAGTGTACAGCGGGTACATGATACGCAGTATTTT. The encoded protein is CAWSVQRVHDTQYF.

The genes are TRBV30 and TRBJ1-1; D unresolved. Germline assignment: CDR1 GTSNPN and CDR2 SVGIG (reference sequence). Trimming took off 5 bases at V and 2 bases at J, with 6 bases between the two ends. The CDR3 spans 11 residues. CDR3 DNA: TGTGCCTGGGGAGAAAACACTGAAGCTTTCTTT. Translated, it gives CAWGENTEAFF.

The CDR3 region is CASSLRLAGGLPDTQYF. CDR3 DNA sequence: TGTGCCAGCAGCCTAAGACTAGCGGGGGGGCTACCAGATACGCAGTATTTT. This chain uses TRBV4-2 with TRBJ2-3; TRBD2 matches at 14 bases. Losses at the gene ends were 4 bases for V and 4 bases for J; bases not matched to a gene: 7. The CDR3 spans 17 residues. Germline-derived CDR1 and CDR2 are LGHNA and YNFKEQ.

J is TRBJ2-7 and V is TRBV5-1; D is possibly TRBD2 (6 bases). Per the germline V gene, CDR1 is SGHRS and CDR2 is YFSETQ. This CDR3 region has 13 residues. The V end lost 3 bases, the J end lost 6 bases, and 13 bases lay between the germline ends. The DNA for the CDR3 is TGCGCCAGCAGCTCGGGGGTCGGGACCGAGCAGTACTTC. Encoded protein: CASSSGVGTEQYF.

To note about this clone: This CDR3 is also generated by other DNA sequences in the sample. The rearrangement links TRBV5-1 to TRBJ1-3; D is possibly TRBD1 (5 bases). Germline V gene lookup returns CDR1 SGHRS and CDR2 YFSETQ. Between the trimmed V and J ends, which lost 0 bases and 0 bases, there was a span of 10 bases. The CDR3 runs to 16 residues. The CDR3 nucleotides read TGCGCCAGCAGCTTGGACGGACAAGGCTCTGGAAACACCATATATTTT. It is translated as CASSLDGQGSGNTIYF.

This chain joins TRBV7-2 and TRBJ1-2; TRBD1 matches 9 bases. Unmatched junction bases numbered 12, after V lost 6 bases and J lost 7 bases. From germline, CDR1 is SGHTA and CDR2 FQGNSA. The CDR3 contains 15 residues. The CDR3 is CASSTGGVLVSGYTF. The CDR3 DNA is TGTGCCAGCAGTACAGGGGGCGTATTAGTGAGTGGCTACACCTTC.

The chain's CDR3 is CASKVGDRNYGYTF. In DNA form, the CDR3 reads TGTGCCAGTAAAGTCGGGGACAGAAACTATGGCTACACCTTC. This chain uses TRBV19 with TRBJ1-2, with 7 nucleotides matching TRBD1. Germline V CDR1 and CDR2: LNHDA, SQIVND (reference sequence). This CDR3 has 14 amino acids. V lost 7 bases, J lost 2 bases, and 7 bases stayed unmatched.

In nucleotides, the CDR3 is TGTGCCAGCAGCTTGCCGACAGGCTATGGCTACACCTTC. It is translated as CASSLPTGYGYTF. The rearrangement joins TRBV5-4 to TRBJ1-2; possible D gene TRBD1, 6 bases. The CDR3 contains 13 residues. Germline V lookup: CDR1 SGHNT, CDR2 YYREEE (reference sequence). Trimming removed 1 base from V and 4 bases from J, with 8 bases in between.

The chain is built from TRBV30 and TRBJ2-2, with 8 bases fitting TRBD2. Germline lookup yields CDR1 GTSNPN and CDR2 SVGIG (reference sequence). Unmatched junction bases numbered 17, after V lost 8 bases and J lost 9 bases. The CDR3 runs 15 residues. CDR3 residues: CAGVSGGTGNRELFF. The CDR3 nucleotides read TGTGCCGGTGTATCGGGGGGGACGGGCAATCGGGAGCTGTTTTTT.

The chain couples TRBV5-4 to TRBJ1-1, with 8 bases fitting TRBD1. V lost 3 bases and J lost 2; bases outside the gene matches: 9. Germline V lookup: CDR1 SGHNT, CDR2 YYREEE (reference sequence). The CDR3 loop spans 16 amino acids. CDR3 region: CASSSGGAFRNTEAFF. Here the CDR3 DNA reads TGTGCCAGCAGCTCAGGGGGCGCCTTTCGAAACACTGAAGCTTTCTTT.

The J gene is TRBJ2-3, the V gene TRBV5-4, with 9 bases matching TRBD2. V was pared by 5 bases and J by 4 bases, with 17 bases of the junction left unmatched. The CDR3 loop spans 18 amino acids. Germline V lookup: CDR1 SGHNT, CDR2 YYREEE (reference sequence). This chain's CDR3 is CASSRTSGWSEGPDTQYF. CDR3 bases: TGTGCCAGCAGTCGAACTAGCGGGTGGTCAGAGGGGCCAGATACGCAGTATTTT.

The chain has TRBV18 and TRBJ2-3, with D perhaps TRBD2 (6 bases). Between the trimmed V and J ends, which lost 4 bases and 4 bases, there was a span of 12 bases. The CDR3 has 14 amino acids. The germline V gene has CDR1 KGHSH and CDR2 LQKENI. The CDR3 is CASSLKRLADTQYF. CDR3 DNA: TGTGCCAGCTCACTAAAGCGACTAGCAGATACGCAGTATTTT.

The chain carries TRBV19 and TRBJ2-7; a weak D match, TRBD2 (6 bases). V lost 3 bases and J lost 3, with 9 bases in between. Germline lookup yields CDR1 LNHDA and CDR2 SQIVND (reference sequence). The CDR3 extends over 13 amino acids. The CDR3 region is CASSIARDYEQYF. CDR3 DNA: TGTGCCAGTAGTATTGCGCGGGACTACGAGCAGTACTTC.

CDR3 bases: TGTGCCAGCACTTTGGGATCCGGGGGCACCGGGGAGCTGTTTTTT. It is translated as CASTLGSGGTGELFF. The chain uses TRBV6-5 and TRBJ2-2; perhaps TRBD2 as D (6 bases). The length of the CDR3 is 15 residues. CDR1 is MNHEY and CDR2 is SVGAGI in the germline V gene. V was cut by 7 bases and J by 4 bases, with 16 bases left in between.

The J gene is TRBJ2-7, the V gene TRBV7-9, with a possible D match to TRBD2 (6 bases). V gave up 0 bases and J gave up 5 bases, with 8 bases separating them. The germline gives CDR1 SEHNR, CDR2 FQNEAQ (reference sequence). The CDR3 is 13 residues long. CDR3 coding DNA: TGTGCCAGCAGCTTAGCGCGGGGCCACGAGCAGTACTTC. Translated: CASSLARGHEQYF.

CDR3 amino acids: CATTGETEAFF. The CDR3 DNA reads as TGTGCCACCACAGGGGAGACTGAAGCTTTCTTT. The rearrangement uses TRBV6-1 and TRBJ1-1, with 7 bases lining up with TRBD1. The V gene end was trimmed by 10 bases and the J gene end by 5 bases; junction bases not matched to a gene: 4. From germline, CDR1 is MNHNS and CDR2 SASEGT. The CDR3 runs 11 residues.

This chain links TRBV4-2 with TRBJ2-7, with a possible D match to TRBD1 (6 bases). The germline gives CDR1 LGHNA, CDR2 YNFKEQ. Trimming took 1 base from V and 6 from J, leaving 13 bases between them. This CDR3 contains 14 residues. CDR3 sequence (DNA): TGTGCCAGCAGCCAAGGGGGGCCACTGGGCGAGCAGTACTTC. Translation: CASSQGGPLGEQYF.